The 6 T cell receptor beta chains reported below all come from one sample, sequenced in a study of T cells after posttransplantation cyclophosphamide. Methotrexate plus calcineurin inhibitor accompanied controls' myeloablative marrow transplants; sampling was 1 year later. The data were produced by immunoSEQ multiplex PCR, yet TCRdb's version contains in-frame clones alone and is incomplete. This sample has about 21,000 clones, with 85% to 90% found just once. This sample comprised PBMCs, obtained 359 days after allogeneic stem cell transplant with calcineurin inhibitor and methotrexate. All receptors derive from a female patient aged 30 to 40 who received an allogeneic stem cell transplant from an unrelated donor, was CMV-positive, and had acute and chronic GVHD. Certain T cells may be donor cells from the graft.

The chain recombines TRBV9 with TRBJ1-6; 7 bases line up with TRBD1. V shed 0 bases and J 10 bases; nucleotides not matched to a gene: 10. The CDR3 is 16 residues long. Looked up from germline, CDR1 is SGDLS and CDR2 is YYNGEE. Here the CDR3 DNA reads TGTGCCAGCAGCGTAGCCCTAGACAGGGTTGGGTCACCCCTCCACTTT. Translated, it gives CASSVALDRVGSPLHF.

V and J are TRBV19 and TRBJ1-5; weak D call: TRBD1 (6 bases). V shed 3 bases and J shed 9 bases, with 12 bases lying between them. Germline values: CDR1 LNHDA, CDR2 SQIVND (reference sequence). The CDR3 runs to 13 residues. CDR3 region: CASSIQGGLPQHF. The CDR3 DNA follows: TGTGCCAGTAGTATCCAAGGGGGTCTGCCCCAGCATTTT.

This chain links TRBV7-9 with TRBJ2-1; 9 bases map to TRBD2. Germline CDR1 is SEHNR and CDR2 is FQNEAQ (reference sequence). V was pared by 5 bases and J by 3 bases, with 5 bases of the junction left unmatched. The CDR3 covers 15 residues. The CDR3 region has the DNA TGTGCCAGCAGCCCTATAGCGGGAGTCTACAATGAGCAGTTCTTC. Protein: CASSPIAGVYNEQFF.

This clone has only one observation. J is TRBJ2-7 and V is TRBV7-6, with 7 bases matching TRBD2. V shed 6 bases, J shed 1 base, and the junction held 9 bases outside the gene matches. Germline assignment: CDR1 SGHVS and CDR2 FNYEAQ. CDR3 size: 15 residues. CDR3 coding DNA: TGTGCCAGCAGTCCACCGGGGAGGGGATCCTACGAGCAGTACTTC. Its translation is CASSPPGRGSYEQYF.

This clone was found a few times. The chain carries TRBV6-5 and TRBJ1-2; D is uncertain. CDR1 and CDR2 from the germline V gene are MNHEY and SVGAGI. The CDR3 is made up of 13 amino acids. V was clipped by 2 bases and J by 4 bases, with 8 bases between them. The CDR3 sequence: CASSYSRGYGYTF. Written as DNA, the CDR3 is TGTGCCAGCAGTTACAGTCGGGGCTATGGCTACACCTTC.

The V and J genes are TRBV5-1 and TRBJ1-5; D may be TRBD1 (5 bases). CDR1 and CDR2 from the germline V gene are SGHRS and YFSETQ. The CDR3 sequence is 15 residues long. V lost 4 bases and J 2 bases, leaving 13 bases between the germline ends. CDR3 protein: CASSDGRGGNQPQHF. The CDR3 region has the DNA TGCGCCAGCAGCGATGGGAGGGGAGGCAATCAGCCCCAGCATTTT.